The next 21 T cell receptor beta chains were all read from a single sample in a study of graft-versus-host responses after intestinal transplantation. Method: immunoSEQ multiplex PCR; TCRdb's copy keeps in-frame clones and lacks some. The sample lists 75,000 to 95,000 clones, approximately 90% occurring once. Their recognized antigens are unknown. The specimen comprised unstimulated CD4+ T cells sorted from spleen or lymph node cells, sampled before transplant. The origin of the receptors is a human donor who was the organ donor for an intestinal transplant.

The chain is built from TRBV7-2 and TRBJ2-5; 7 bases align to TRBD2. V shed 3 bases and J 2 bases; nucleotides not matched to a gene: 9. Germline assignment: CDR1 SGHTA and CDR2 FQGNSA. The CDR3 has 16 residues. The CDR3 bases are TGTGCCAGCAGCTTCCAAACCGCTAGCGGACAAGAGACCCAGTACTTC. Residues: CASSFQTASGQETQYF. The full variable domain, with the rest looked up from reference TRBV7-2 and TRBJ2-5, is GAGVSQSPSNKVTEKGKDVELRCDPISGHTALYWYRQSLGQGLEFLIYFQGNSAPDKSGLPSDRFSAERTGGSVSTLTIQRTQQEDSAVYLCASSFQTASGQETQYFGPGTRLLVL.

The V gene is TRBV5-4, the J gene TRBJ2-2; D may be TRBD1 (5 bases). The germline gives CDR1 SGHNT, CDR2 YYREEE (reference sequence). This CDR3 has 15 residues. V was cut by 2 bases and J by 4 bases, with 12 bases left in between. CDR3 DNA sequence: TGTGCCAGCAGCTTTGAAGACAGATCCACCGGGGAGCTGTTTTTT. Translating it yields CASSFEDRSTGELFF.

V gene TRBV4-1 combines with J gene TRBJ2-3; 7 bases align to TRBD2. This CDR3 is 16 amino acids long. V lost 2 bases to trimming and J lost 4 bases; unmatched junction nucleotides: 9. Germline V CDR1 and CDR2: MGHRA, YSYEKL. The CDR3 spells CASSQKRTSGPDTQYF. The CDR3 DNA reads as TGCGCCAGCAGCCAAAAGAGGACTAGTGGTCCAGATACGCAGTATTTT.

The V and J genes are TRBV5-1 and TRBJ1-3; D is undetermined. The germline CDR1 and CDR2 sequences are SGHRS and YFSETQ. The ends were cut back, 0 bases at V and 2 bases at J, with 9 bases in the middle. This CDR3 region has 15 residues. The CDR3 loop is CASSLAVAAGNTIYF. The CDR3, as DNA: TGCGCCAGCAGCTTGGCCGTGGCCGCTGGAAACACCATATATTTT.

In the case of this clone: The junction departs from germline at one end; a sequencing error may be responsible. The identical CDR3 is also encoded by other nucleotide sequences in the sample. This chain links TRBV18 with TRBJ2-2; tentatively, D is TRBD2 (5 bases). The CDR3 covers 15 residues. From germline, CDR1 is KGHSH and CDR2 LQKENI. The chain's CDR3 is CASSPVGLNTGELFF. The CDR3 nucleotides read TGTGCCAGCTCACCAGTCGGACTCAACACCGGAGAGCTGTTTTTT.

The chain joins TRBV28 to TRBJ2-5; TRBD2 matches at 16 bases. V shed 4 bases, J shed 3 bases, and the junction held 14 bases outside the gene matches. Germline V gene sequence: CDR1 MDHEN, CDR2 SYDVKM. This CDR3 region has 20 residues. The DNA for the CDR3 is TGTGCCAGCAGTTCGCCGGGACTAGCGGGAGGGCGGGCGAAGAAAGAGACCCAGTACTTC. This sequence encodes CASSSPGLAGGRAKKETQYF.

The chain uses TRBV5-4 and TRBJ2-5, with no clear D. CDR1 and CDR2 (germline): SGHNT, YYREEE (reference sequence). Trimming took off 4 bases at V and 2 bases at J, with 15 bases between the two ends. The CDR3 contains 15 residues. The CDR3 DNA follows: TGTGCCAGCAGCGACCAGCGTTCCACACAAGAGACCCAGTACTTC. It is translated as CASSDQRSTQETQYF.

V is TRBV6-4 and J is TRBJ1-3, with D maybe TRBD1 (5 bases). This CDR3 has 15 residues. V lost 0 bases, J lost 0 bases, and 6 bases lay in between. Per germline, CDR1 MRHNA and CDR2 SNTAGT. The DNA of the CDR3 is TGTGCCAGCAGTGACTCAGGGGCCTCTGGAAACACCATATATTTT. Translated, it gives CASSDSGASGNTIYF.

This clone was seen a single time. The gene calls are TRBV4-2 and TRBJ2-2; 10 bases agree with TRBD1. With V trimmed by 0 bases and J by 4 bases, 5 bases remained unmatched. CDR3 size: 17 residues. Per the germline V gene, CDR1 is LGHNA and CDR2 is YNFKEQ. The DNA of the CDR3 is TGTGCCAGCAGCCAAGATTGGAGGACAGGGGGCACCGGGGAGCTGTTTTTT. Protein product: CASSQDWRTGGTGELFF.

The chain combines TRBV13 with TRBJ2-5; D is unclear. Germline CDR1 and CDR2: PRHDT and FYEKMQ (reference sequence). The ends were cut back, 4 bases at V and 3 bases at J, with 15 bases in the middle. The CDR3 is 15 residues long. Here the CDR3 DNA reads TGTGCCAGCAGCTCACTTCTTGAGCAAGAAGAGACCCAGTACTTC. Protein: CASSSLLEQEETQYF.

This chain links TRBV5-1 with TRBJ2-2, with D hard to call. The CDR3 is 17 residues long. Germline V lookup: CDR1 SGHRS, CDR2 YFSETQ. The germline V and J ends were trimmed by 6 bases and 0 bases, with 18 bases remaining between them. CDR3 nucleotide sequence: TGCGCCAGCACTTCCCTTCTGCGCCTCGCGAACACCGGGGAGCTGTTTTTT. This translates into CASTSLLRLANTGELFF.

V and J are TRBV6-4 and TRBJ1-5; D call uncertain. The CDR3 contains 13 residues. Germline-derived CDR1 and CDR2 are MRHNA and SNTAGT. V was pared by 3 bases and J by 6 bases, with 9 bases between. For the CDR3, the DNA is TGTGCCAGCAGTGAGAGGGCAGGTCAGCCCCAGCATTTT. It codes for CASSERAGQPQHF.

This chain connects TRBV29-1 to TRBJ2-7; D unclear. The CDR3 length is 11 residues. Germline V gives CDR1 SQVTM, CDR2 ANQGSEA. V lost 0 bases, J lost 3 bases, and 3 bases lay in between. In DNA form, the CDR3 reads TGCAGCGTTGAAGAACACTACGAGCAGTACTTC. Its protein is CSVEEHYEQYF.

This clone was observed a handful of times. The chain links TRBV30 to TRBJ1-4; 8 bases match TRBD1. Germline trimming cut 0 bases from V and 8 bases from J; bases unmatched to any gene: 11. Per the germline V gene, CDR1 is GTSNPN and CDR2 is SVGIG (reference sequence). The CDR3 is 16 residues long. The CDR3 here is CAWSVLGGTGAEKLFF. The CDR3 DNA reads as TGTGCCTGGAGTGTACTAGGGGGGACAGGAGCCGAAAAACTGTTTTTT.

The J gene is TRBJ1-2, the V gene TRBV30, with 12 bases aligning to TRBD1. CDR1 is GTSNPN and CDR2 is SVGIG in the germline V gene (reference sequence). Unmatched junction bases numbered 6, after V lost 2 bases and J lost 8 bases. The CDR3 length is 14 residues. Written as DNA, the CDR3 is TGTGCCTGGAGTTGGGGGACAGGGGGCAAAGGCTACACCTTC. This sequence encodes CAWSWGTGGKGYTF.

CDR3 protein: CASDVWTSGHYNEQFF. The CDR3 DNA sequence: TGTGCTTCCGATGTCTGGACTAGCGGCCATTACAATGAGCAGTTCTTC. The chain uses TRBV28 and TRBJ2-1; 10 bases fit TRBD2. CDR3 size: 16 residues. Germline V gene lookup returns CDR1 MDHEN and CDR2 SYDVKM.

V is TRBV15 and J is TRBJ1-5; perhaps TRBD1 as D (6 bases). The V gene lost 0 bases and the J gene lost 11 bases, with 17 bases spanning the gap. The CDR3 has 15 amino acids. The germline V gene encodes CDR1 LNHNV and CDR2 YYDKDF (reference sequence). The CDR3 protein is CATSRDYTGLGAQHF. For the CDR3, the DNA is TGTGCCACCAGCAGAGATTATACAGGGCTGGGAGCCCAGCATTTT. Filled out from reference TRBV15 and TRBJ1-5, the complete variable domain reads DAMVIQNPRYQVTQFGKPVTLSCSQTLNHNVMYWYQQKSSQAPKLLFHYYDKDFNNEADTPDNFQSRRPNTSFCFLDIRSPGLGDTAMYLCATSRDYTGLGAQHFGDGTRLSIL.

The rearrangement joins TRBV7-9 to TRBJ1-5, with D maybe TRBD1 (5 bases). Per the germline V gene, CDR1 is SEHNR and CDR2 is FQNEAQ (reference sequence). The CDR3 totals 13 residues. V lost 4 bases to trimming and J lost 3 bases, with 7 bases between them. The CDR3 is CASSSGLNQPQHF. In DNA, the CDR3 is TGTGCCAGCAGCTCAGGGCTCAATCAGCCCCAGCATTTT.

The genes are TRBV25-1 and TRBJ1-1; the D is unclear. This CDR3 has 15 amino acids. The germline V gene has CDR1 MGHDK and CDR2 SYGVNS. The V end was cut by 2 bases, the J end by 0 bases, with 10 bases between. CDR3 DNA: TGTGCCAGCAGTGAACCCGGAGGGATGAACACTGAAGCTTTCTTT. Translated: CASSEPGGMNTEAFF.

The chain uses TRBV2 and TRBJ1-6; D might be TRBD1 (5 bases). Trimming stripped 6 bases from V and 2 bases from J, with 17 bases between. The CDR3 covers 17 residues. Germline V CDR1 and CDR2: SNHLY, FYNNEI. This chain's CDR3 is CASSLPGVYTYNSPLHF. The CDR3 DNA sequence: TGTGCCAGCAGCCTTCCGGGGGTGTACACCTATAATTCACCCCTCCACTTT.

The chain employs TRBV5-1 and TRBJ2-1; D gene uncertain. V was pared by 1 base and J by 0 bases, with 8 bases between. Looked up from germline, CDR1 is SGHRS and CDR2 is YFSETQ. The CDR3 loop spans 15 amino acids. The CDR3 is CASSLHYLSYNEQFF. In DNA form, the CDR3 reads TGCGCCAGCAGCTTGCACTACCTCTCCTACAATGAGCAGTTCTTC.